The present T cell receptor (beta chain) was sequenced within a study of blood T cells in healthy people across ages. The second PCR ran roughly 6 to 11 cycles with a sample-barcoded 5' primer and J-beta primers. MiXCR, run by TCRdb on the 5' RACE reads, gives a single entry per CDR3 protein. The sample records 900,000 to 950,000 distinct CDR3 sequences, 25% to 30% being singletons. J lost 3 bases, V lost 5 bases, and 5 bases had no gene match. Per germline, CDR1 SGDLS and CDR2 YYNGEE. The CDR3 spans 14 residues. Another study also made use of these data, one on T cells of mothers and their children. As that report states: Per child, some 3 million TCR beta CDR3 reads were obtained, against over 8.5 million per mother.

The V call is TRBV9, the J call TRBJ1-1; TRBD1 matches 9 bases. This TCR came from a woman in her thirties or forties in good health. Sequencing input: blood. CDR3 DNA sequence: TGTGCCAGCAGAACAGGGGGCAAGGACACTGAAGCTTTCTTT. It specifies CASRTGGKDTEAFF.